Each of the 24 T cell receptor beta chains below was sequenced from the same sample in a study of T cells in Graves' hyperthyroidism and ophthalmopathy. Amplification targeted TCR beta CDR3 regions from RNA transcripts. The primer set for the first-round RT-PCR of the TCR CDR3 was HTBI. TCRdb re-called the multiplex PCR reads with MiXCR, one entry per CDR3 protein. The sample has over 400,000 distinct CDR3 sequences; roughly 14% are singletons. The sequencing sample was made of blood. The origin of the receptors is a man aged 18 to 29 with Graves' ophthalmopathy.

Ten or more counts support this clonotype. The rearrangement joins TRBV7-9 to TRBJ1-1, with D hard to call. V lost 4 bases and J lost 0, with 9 bases in between. Germline V gene sequence: CDR1 SEHNR, CDR2 FQNEAQ (reference sequence). The CDR3 runs to 14 residues. CDR3 loop: CASSSGEMNTEAFF. The CDR3 DNA reads TGTGCCAGCAGCTCCGGAGAGATGAACACTGAAGCTTTCTTT.

The CDR3 spells CASSYDPGQQETQYF. The CDR3 DNA follows: TGTGCCAGCAGTTATGACCCGGGACAACAAGAGACCCAGTACTTC. The chain links TRBV6-9 to TRBJ2-5, with D possibly matching TRBD1 (6 bases). V was shortened by 2 bases and J by 2 bases, with 12 bases between the two germline ends. The germline gives CDR1 MNHGY, CDR2 SVAAGI. CDR3 length equals 15 residues.

This clonotype showed up many times. This rearrangement joins TRBV7-2 to TRBJ2-7, with 8 bases matching TRBD2. V lost 8 bases, J lost 2 bases, and 8 bases stayed unmatched. The CDR3 consists of 14 residues. Per the germline V gene, CDR1 is SGHTA and CDR2 is FQGNSA. The CDR3 protein is CASPGSGDTYEQYF. For the CDR3, the DNA is TGTGCCAGCCCGGGTAGCGGGGATACCTACGAGCAGTACTTC.

This clonotype was detected a few times. The J gene is TRBJ2-1, the V gene TRBV15; 10 nucleotides agree with TRBD1. V shed 9 bases and J 9 bases; nucleotides not matched to a gene: 8. CDR3 length: 13 residues. The germline gives CDR1 LNHNV, CDR2 YYDKDF (reference sequence). The CDR3 spells CATGGTGVFEQFF. The DNA of the CDR3 is TGTGCCACAGGTGGGACAGGGGTTTTTGAGCAGTTCTTC.

At least ten counts were recorded for this clonotype. The chain employs TRBV3-1 and TRBJ1-2, with 7 positions matching TRBD1. CDR3 length: 14 amino acids. With V trimmed by 4 bases and J by 4 bases, 6 bases remained unmatched. The germline gives CDR1 LGHDT, CDR2 YNNKEL (reference sequence). CDR3 bases: TGTGCCAGCAGCCCTAAGGACAGGCGCTATGGCTACACCTTC. Amino acids: CASSPKDRRYGYTF.

This clonotype was recorded many times. The rearrangement uses TRBV5-5 and TRBJ2-7; TRBD2 aligns across 8 bases. In germline, CDR1 is SGHKS, CDR2 YYEKEE (reference sequence). The CDR3 has 15 residues. The J segment lost 4 bases and the V segment lost 4 bases, leaving 10 bases of the junction unmatched. CDR3 amino acids: CASSPGGTPVYEQYF. DNA of the CDR3: TGTGCCAGCAGCCCGGGGGGGACTCCAGTGTACGAGCAGTACTTC.

At least ten counts were recorded for this clonotype. The chain combines TRBV14 with TRBJ2-7, with D possibly being TRBD1 (6 bases). The germline V gene has CDR1 SGHDN and CDR2 FVKESK. CDR3 size: 15 residues. V shed 1 base and J shed 0 bases, with 10 bases lying between them. The DNA for the CDR3 is TGTGCCAGCAGCCAAGGACAGGTTAACTCCTACGAGCAGTACTTC. It is translated as CASSQGQVNSYEQYF.

This clonotype came up many times. The chain recombines TRBV6-5 with TRBJ1-2; perhaps TRBD1 as D (5 bases). Germline values: CDR1 MNHEY, CDR2 SVGAGI. V shed 2 bases and J shed 0 bases, with 13 bases lying between them. The CDR3 spans 16 residues. CDR3 sequence (DNA): TGTGCCAGCAGTTACGGGGGGGGGGTAGCTAACTATGGCTACACCTTC. Translation gives CASSYGGGVANYGYTF.

J is TRBJ1-1 and V is TRBV5-8; TRBD1 might be the D (5 bases). Germline loops: CDR1 SGHTS, CDR2 YDEGEE. This CDR3 is built from 13 residues. The ends were cut back, 0 bases at V and 7 bases at J, with 10 bases in the middle. The CDR3 protein is CASSLGQWIEAFF. CDR3 nucleotides: TGTGCCAGCAGCTTGGGACAGTGGATTGAAGCTTTCTTT.

This chain's CDR3 is CSASRAAQRGSYEQYF. CDR3 DNA: TGCAGTGCCTCCCGAGCCGCCCAGCGGGGCTCCTACGAGCAGTACTTC. The genes are TRBV20-1 and TRBJ2-7; 7 nucleotides line up with TRBD2. CDR1 is DFQATT, CDR2 SNEGSKA, per germline (reference sequence). CDR3 length equals 16 residues. The ends lost 6 bases at V and 0 bases at J; junction bases unmatched: 14.

This clonotype turned up a few times. This rearrangement joins TRBV7-9 to TRBJ2-7, with 10 bases matching TRBD2. The length of the CDR3 is 20 residues. Germline V gene sequence: CDR1 SEHNR, CDR2 FQNEAQ (reference sequence). V shed 5 bases, J shed 1 base, and the junction held 20 bases outside the gene matches. The CDR3 DNA sequence: TGTGCCAGCAGCCCAGCGGGGCTAGCGGGAGCCCCAGTCCCATCCTACGAGCAGTACTTC. It encodes CASSPAGLAGAPVPSYEQYF. Supplemented by reference TRBV7-9 and TRBJ2-7, the full variable domain reads DTGVSQNPRHKITKRGQNVTFRCDPISEHNRLYWYRQTLGQGPEFLTYFQNEAQLEKSRLLSDRFSAERPKGSFSTLEIQRTEQGDSAMYLCASSPAGLAGAPVPSYEQYFGPGTRLTVT.

Details on this clonotype: The germline gene is not matched at one end of the junction; a read error may be the cause. The rearrangement joins TRBV20-1 to TRBJ1-4, with a possible D match to TRBD1 (6 bases). Germline V lookup: CDR1 DFQATT, CDR2 SNEGSKA (reference sequence). CDR3 size: 15 residues. The DNA for the CDR3 is TGCAATGCTAGTCCCAGAACAGGGCTGCGCGAAAAACTGTTTTTT. As protein: CNASPRTGLREKLFF.

The table lists this clonotype with many counts. The chain carries TRBV5-1 and TRBJ2-1, with 7 positions matching TRBD1. The CDR3 spans 15 residues. Trimming removed 4 bases from V and 6 bases from J; junction bases left unmatched: 10. Germline loops: CDR1 SGHRS, CDR2 YFSETQ. The CDR3 spells CASSPRLDRFNEQFF. The CDR3 region has the DNA TGCGCCAGCAGCCCGCGGTTGGACAGGTTCAATGAGCAGTTCTTC.

This clonotype appeared many times. This chain joins TRBV7-9 and TRBJ1-1; D possibly corresponds to TRBD1 (6 bases). V was shortened by 6 bases and J by 1 base, with 12 bases between the two germline ends. The germline V gene encodes CDR1 SEHNR and CDR2 FQNEAQ (reference sequence). The length of the CDR3 is 14 residues. CDR3 in DNA: TGTGCCAGCAGTACGGGACAACAGAACACTGAAGCTTTCTTT. Its translation: CASSTGQQNTEAFF.

This clonotype was counted at least ten times. V and J are TRBV12-5 and TRBJ1-5, with a possible D match to TRBD1 (5 bases). The germline gives CDR1 LGHNT, CDR2 FRNRAP. The V end was cut by 7 bases, the J end by 6 bases, with 16 bases between. The CDR3 runs to 14 residues. CDR3 sequence (DNA): TGTGCTAGTGCCGTGGTGGGGGGATTTCAGCCCCAGCATTTT. This translates into CASAVVGGFQPQHF.

V usage is TRBV7-9 and J usage is TRBJ2-7; 10 nucleotides line up with TRBD2. This CDR3 comprises 14 residues. Germline V gene data show CDR1 as SEHNR and CDR2 as FQNEAQ (reference sequence). The J segment lost 4 bases and the V segment lost 4 bases, leaving 4 bases of the junction unmatched. This CDR3 is CASSSGLAEYEQYF. CDR3 sequence (DNA): TGTGCCAGCAGCTCAGGACTAGCGGAATACGAGCAGTACTTC.

At least ten counts were recorded for this clonotype. The gene calls are TRBV28 and TRBJ1-5; D ambiguous. V was clipped by 5 bases and J by 2 bases, with 13 bases between them. Germline V gives CDR1 MDHEN, CDR2 SYDVKM. CDR3 length: 15 residues. As DNA, the CDR3 is TGTGCCAGCAGTAAACCGGGAGTTGGCAATCAGCCCCAGCATTTT. Translated: CASSKPGVGNQPQHF.

Only a few counts were recorded for this clonotype. The genes are TRBV6-5 and TRBJ2-2, with D perhaps given as TRBD1 or TRBD2 (5 bases each). The CDR3 runs 15 residues. The V end lost 2 bases, the J end lost 7 bases, and 14 bases lay between the germline ends. CDR1 and CDR2 (germline): MNHEY, SVGAGI. The DNA of the CDR3 is TGTGCCAGCAGTTACGCGGCCGAGGGGTTCGGGGAGCTGTTTTTT. This translates into CASSYAAEGFGELFF.

This clonotype has just a few counts. This rearrangement joins TRBV18 to TRBJ1-5; possibly TRBD1 for D (6 bases). Trimming took off 8 bases at V and 3 bases at J, with 23 bases between the two ends. The CDR3 is made up of 17 amino acids. CDR1 KGHSH and CDR2 LQKENI come from the germline V gene. The CDR3 here is CASTHTPSGTNNQPQHF. CDR3 DNA: TGTGCCAGCACGCACACTCCTTCCGGGACAAACAATCAGCCCCAGCATTTT.

J is TRBJ2-1 and V is TRBV27, with unresolved D. V was trimmed by 5 bases and J by 6 bases, leaving 14 bases between them. The germline CDR1 and CDR2 sequences are MNHEY and SMNVEV (reference sequence). The CDR3 contains 14 residues. The CDR3 DNA sequence: TGTGCCAGCAGTCCCGGCATAGACGGCAATGAGCAGTTCTTC. Its translation is CASSPGIDGNEQFF.

The chain is built from TRBV7-8 and TRBJ2-3; TRBD1 aligns across 7 bases. Germline CDR1 is SGHVS and CDR2 is FQNEAQ. The V and J ends lost 5 bases and 4 bases, in that order; junction bases with no gene match: 12. The CDR3 runs 16 residues. DNA for the CDR3: TGTGCCAGCAGCCCCCGGGACAGCCAGGGGGCAGATACGCAGTATTTT. Translating gives CASSPRDSQGADTQYF.

This chain joins TRBV20-1 and TRBJ2-5, with D unresolved. The CDR3 runs to 14 residues. Germline lookup yields CDR1 DFQATT and CDR2 SNEGSKA (reference sequence). Trimming left V 5 bases short and J 1 base short, with 14 bases between. For the CDR3, the DNA is TGCAGTGCTTACGGTGGGCGGCTCCAAGAGACCCAGTACTTC. Protein: CSAYGGRLQETQYF.

This clonotype was detected ten times or more. J is TRBJ2-7 and V is TRBV5-7; D is uncertain. TRBV5-7 is an ORF, and what it does is uncertain. This CDR3 contains 13 residues. Trimming took 9 bases from V and 3 from J, leaving 16 bases between them. In nucleotides, the CDR3 is TGTGCCACCCTCGTCCAGGATGACTACGAGCAGTACTTC. This gives the protein CATLVQDDYEQYF.

A remark on this clonotype: A read error may produce the germline difference seen at one junction end. The J gene is TRBJ2-3, the V gene TRBV7-7; 12 nucleotides agree with TRBD1. The CDR3 consists of 14 residues. Germline CDR1 reads SSHAT; CDR2 reads FNYEAQ (reference sequence). DNA of the CDR3: TGTGCTAGCAGCTTAGGGACAGGGGGCGATACGCAGTATTTT. Its translation is CASSLGTGGDTQYF. The whole variable domain, filled in from reference TRBV7-7 and TRBJ2-3, reads GAGVSQSPRYKVTKRGQDVTLRCDPISSHATLYWYQQALGQGPEFLTYFNYEAQPDKSGLPSDRFSAERPEGSISTLTIQRTEQRDSAMYRCASSLGTGGDTQYFGPGTRLTVL.